Included here is one T cell receptor (beta chain) sequence, with context. This record comes from a study of blood T cell repertoires in COVID-19. The overall study: Cohort 3 donors counted as recovered after two negative PCRs, clearance, or resolved symptoms.

Study processing details: Reference gene primers were amplified, and this amplification served to estimate nucleated cell counts. The table came from immunoSEQ multiplex PCR; TCRdb's copy has only in-frame clones and leaves some out. The V and J calls and clone size were taken over from that table, and D and trimming were inferred from the DNA. The table includes approximately 150,000 clones, 70% to 80% detected once. The CDR3 has 16 amino acids. V was pared by 4 bases and J by 0 bases, with 6 bases of the junction left unmatched. Germline CDR1 LGHDT, CDR2 YNNKEL (reference sequence). This clonotype originated in a woman in her 70s in a cohort exposed to, infected with or recovered from COVID-19 (not recorded which). This chain joins TRBV3-1 (or the pseudogene TRBV3-2) and TRBJ2-1; 7 nucleotides align to TRBD1. Input material: PBMCs or T cells enriched from blood (not recorded which). In nucleotides, the CDR3 is TGTGCCAGCAGCCCGGGACAGCCCCGCTCCTACAATGAGCAGTTCTTC. As protein: CASSPGQPRSYNEQFF.